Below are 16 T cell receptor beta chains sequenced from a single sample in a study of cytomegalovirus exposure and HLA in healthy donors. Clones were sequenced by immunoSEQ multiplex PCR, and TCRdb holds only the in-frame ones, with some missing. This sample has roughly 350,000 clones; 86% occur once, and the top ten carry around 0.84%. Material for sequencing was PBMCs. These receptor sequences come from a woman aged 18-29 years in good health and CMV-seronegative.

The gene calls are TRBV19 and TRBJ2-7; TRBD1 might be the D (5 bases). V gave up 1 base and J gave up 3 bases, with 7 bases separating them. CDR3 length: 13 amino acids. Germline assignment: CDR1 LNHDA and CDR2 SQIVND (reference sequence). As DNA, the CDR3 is TGTGCCAGTAGTATAGTTCAGGGCTACGAGCAGTACTTC. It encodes CASSIVQGYEQYF.

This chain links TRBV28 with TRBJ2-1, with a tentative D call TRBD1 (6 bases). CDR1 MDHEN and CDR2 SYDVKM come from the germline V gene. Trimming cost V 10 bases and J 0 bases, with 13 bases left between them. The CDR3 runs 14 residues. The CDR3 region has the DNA TGTGCCACCCACAGGGCCCGCTCCTACAATGAGCAGTTCTTC. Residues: CATHRARSYNEQFF. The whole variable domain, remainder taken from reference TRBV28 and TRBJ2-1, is DVKVTQSSRYLVKRTGEKVFLECVQDMDHENMFWYRQDPGLGLRLIYFSYDVKMKEKGDIPEGYSVSREKKERFSLILESASTNQTSMYLCATHRARSYNEQFFGPGTRLTVL.

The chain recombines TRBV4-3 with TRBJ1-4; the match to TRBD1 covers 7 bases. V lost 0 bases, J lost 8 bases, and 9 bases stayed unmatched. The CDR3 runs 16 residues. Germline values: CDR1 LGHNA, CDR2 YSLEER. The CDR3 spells CASSQDSTTGWEKLFF. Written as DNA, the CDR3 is TGCGCCAGCAGCCAAGATAGCACGACAGGGTGGGAAAAACTGTTTTTT.

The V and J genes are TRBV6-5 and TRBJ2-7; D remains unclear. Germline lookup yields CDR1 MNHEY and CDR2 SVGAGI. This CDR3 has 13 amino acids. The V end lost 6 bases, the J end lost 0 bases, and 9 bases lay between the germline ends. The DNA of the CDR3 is TGTGCCAGCAGCCACTATCTCTCCTACGAGCAGTACTTC. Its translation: CASSHYLSYEQYF.

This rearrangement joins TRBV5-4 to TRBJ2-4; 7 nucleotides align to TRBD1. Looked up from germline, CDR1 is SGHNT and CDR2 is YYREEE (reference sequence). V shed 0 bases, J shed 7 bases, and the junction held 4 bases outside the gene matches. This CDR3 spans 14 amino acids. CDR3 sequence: CASSLEGGANIQYF. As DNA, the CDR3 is TGTGCCAGCAGCTTGGAAGGGGGCGCGAACATTCAGTACTTC.

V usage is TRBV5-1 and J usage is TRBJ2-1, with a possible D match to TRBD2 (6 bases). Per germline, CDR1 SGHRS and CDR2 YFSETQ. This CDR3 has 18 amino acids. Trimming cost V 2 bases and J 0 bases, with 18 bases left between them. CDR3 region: CASSLPPLERASYNEQFF. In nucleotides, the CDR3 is TGCGCCAGCAGCTTACCCCCCCTCGAGCGGGCCTCCTACAATGAGCAGTTCTTC.

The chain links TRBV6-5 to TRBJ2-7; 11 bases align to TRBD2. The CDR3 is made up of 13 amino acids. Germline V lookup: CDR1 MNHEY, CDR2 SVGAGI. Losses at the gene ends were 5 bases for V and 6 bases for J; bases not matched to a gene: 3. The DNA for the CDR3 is TGTGCCAGCAGTCCCGGACTAGCGGGCGAGCAGTACTTC. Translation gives CASSPGLAGEQYF.

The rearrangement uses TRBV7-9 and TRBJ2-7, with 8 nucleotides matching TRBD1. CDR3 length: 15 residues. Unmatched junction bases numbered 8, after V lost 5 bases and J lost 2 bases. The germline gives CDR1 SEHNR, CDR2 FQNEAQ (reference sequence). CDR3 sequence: CASSVFGTGAYEQYF. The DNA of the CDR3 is TGTGCCAGCAGCGTGTTTGGGACAGGAGCCTACGAGCAGTACTTC.

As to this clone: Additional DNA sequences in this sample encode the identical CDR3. CDR3 residues: CSADSGSTDTQYF. The CDR3 region has the DNA TGCAGCGCCGATAGCGGCAGCACAGATACGCAGTATTTT. V usage is TRBV29-1 and J usage is TRBJ2-3; a possible D gene is TRBD2 (6 bases). V lost 7 bases and J 0 bases, leaving 11 bases between the germline ends. This CDR3 comprises 13 residues. Per germline, CDR1 SQVTM and CDR2 ANQGSEA.

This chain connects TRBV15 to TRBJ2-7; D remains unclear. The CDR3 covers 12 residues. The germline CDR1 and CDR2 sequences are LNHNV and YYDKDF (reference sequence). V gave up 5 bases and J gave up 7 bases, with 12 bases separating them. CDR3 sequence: CATSPAGREQYF. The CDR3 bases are TGTGCCACCAGCCCAGCAGGAAGAGAGCAGTACTTC.

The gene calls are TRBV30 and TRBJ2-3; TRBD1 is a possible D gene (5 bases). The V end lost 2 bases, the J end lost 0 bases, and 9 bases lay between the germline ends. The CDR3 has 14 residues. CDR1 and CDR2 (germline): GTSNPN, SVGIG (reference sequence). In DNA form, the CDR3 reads TGTGCCTGGAGTAGGGCAGGGAGCACAGATACGCAGTATTTT. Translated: CAWSRAGSTDTQYF.

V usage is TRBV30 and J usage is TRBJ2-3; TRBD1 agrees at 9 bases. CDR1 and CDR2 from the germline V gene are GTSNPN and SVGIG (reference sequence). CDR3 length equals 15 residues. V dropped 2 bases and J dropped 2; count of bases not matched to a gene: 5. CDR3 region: CAWSRGQGPTDTQYF. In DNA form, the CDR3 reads TGTGCCTGGAGTCGAGGACAGGGGCCCACAGATACGCAGTATTTT. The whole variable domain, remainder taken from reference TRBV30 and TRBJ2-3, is SQTIHQWPATLVQPVGSPLSLECTVEGTSNPNLYWYRQAAGRGLQLLFYSVGIGQISSEVPQNLSASRPQDRQFILSSKKLLLSDSGFYLCAWSRGQGPTDTQYFGPGTRLTVL.

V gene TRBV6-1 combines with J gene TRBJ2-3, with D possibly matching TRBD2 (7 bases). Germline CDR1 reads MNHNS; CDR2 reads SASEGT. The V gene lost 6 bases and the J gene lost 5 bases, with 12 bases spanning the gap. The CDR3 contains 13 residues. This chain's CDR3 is CASRGAGVDTQYF. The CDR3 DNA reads TGTGCCAGCAGGGGGGCGGGAGTAGATACGCAGTATTTT.

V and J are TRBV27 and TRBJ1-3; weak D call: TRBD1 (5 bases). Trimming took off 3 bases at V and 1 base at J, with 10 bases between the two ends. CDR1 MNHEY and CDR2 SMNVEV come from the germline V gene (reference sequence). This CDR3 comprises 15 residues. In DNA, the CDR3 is TGTGCCAGCAGTTTTAGGGGTCTTTCTGGAAACACCATATATTTT. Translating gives CASSFRGLSGNTIYF.

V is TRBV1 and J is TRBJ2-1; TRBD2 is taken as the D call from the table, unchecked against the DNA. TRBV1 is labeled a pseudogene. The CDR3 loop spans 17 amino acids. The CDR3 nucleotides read TGCACCAGCAGCCATCCCACGACTAGCGGGAGGGCCGGGGAGCAGTTCTTC. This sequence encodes CTSSHPTTSGRAGEQFF.

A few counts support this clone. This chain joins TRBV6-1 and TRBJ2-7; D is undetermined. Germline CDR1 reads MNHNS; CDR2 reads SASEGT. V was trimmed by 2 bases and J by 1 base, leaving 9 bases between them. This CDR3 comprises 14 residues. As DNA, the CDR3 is TGTGCCAGCAGTGAAATCGGAGATTCCTACGAGCAGTACTTC. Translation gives CASSEIGDSYEQYF.